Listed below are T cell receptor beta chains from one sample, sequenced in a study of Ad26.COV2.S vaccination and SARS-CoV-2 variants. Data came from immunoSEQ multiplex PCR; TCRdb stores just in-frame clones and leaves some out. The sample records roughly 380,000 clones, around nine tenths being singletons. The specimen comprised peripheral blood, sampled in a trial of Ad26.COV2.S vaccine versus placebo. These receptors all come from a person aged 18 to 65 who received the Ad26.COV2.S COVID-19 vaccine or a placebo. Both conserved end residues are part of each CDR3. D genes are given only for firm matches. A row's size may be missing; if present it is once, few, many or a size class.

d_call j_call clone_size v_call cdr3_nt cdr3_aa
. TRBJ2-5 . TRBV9 TGTGCCAGCAGCGTTTACGCAACCTACCAAGAGACCCAGTACTTC CASSVYATYQETQYF
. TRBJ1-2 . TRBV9 TGTGCCAGCAGCTCGGGAATTGGTGGAGGGTTCTATGGCTACACCTTC CASSSGIGGGFYGYTF
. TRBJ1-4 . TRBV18 TGTGCCAGTCGCACACAGGTTGGAGGTGAAAAACTGTTTTTT CASRTQVGGEKLFF
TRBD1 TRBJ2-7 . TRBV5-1 TGCGCCAGCAGCTTTGACAGGGGGCTCGACGAGCAGTACTTC CASSFDRGLDEQYF
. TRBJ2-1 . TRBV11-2 TGTGCCAGCAGCTTTACAGGCCGCTTGAAGCATGAGCAGTTCTTC CASSFTGRLKHEQFF
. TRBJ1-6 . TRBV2 TGTGCCAGCAGTCTGACTGGCCGGAATTCACCCCTCCACTTT CASSLTGRNSPLHF
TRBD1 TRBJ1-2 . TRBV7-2 TGTGCCAGCAGCAGCGACAGGGACAACTATGGCTACACCTTC CASSSDRDNYGYTF
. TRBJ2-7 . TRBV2 TGTGCCAGCAGTGGGACTTTGGAGGAGCAGTACTTC CASSGTLEEQYF
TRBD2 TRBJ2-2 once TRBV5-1 TGCGCCAGCAGCCCGGGACTAGTCACCGGGGAGCTGTTTTTT CASSPGLVTGELFF
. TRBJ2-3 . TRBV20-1 TGCTCCCCGGGGCCACCAGATACGCAGTATTTT CSPGPPDTQYF
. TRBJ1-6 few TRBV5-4 TGTGCCAGCAGCAACCCTATGGAAGGGTGGAATTCACCCCTCCACTTT CASSNPMEGWNSPLHF
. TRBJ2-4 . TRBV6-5 TGTGCCAGCAGTTACGGACTCCCAACGGGGGTGAACATTCAGTACTTC CASSYGLPTGVNIQYF